This is a list of T cell receptor beta chains from one sample in a study of shared clonotypes between healthy human individuals. Profiled with immunoSEQ multiplex PCR; TCRdb holds only in-frame clones, not every one. The table lists more than 2 million clones, approximately 94% of them singletons. The sample consisted of naive CD8+ T cells sorted from blood. The receptors were gathered from a man aged 18 to 30 in good health. Both conserved end residues are part of each CDR3. The order of the fields is clone size, D gene, J gene, V gene, CDR3 DNA, CDR3 protein. D genes are given only for firm matches. The size entry is marked missing in some rows and otherwise reads once, few, many or a size class.

clone size: NA; D gene: NA; J gene: TRBJ2-1; V gene: TRBV6-6; CDR3 DNA: TGTGCCAGTGGAATTGCGGGGTCCTACAATGAGCAGTTCTTC; CDR3 protein: CASGIAGSYNEQFF
clone size: NA; D gene: NA; J gene: TRBJ2-5; V gene: TRBV6-5; CDR3 DNA: TGTGCCAGCAGTTACGGCGCCGGAGTAATAGAGACCCAGTACTTC; CDR3 protein: CASSYGAGVIETQYF
clone size: NA; D gene: NA; J gene: TRBJ2-7; V gene: TRBV14; CDR3 DNA: TGTGCCAGCAGCCAAGTAAACGGGGGCGCCGAGCAGTACTTC; CDR3 protein: CASSQVNGGAEQYF
clone size: NA; D gene: NA; J gene: TRBJ2-7; V gene: TRBV10-2; CDR3 DNA: TGCGCCATCAACCTGGGGAACGAGCAGTACTTC; CDR3 protein: CAINLGNEQYF
clone size: NA; D gene: TRBD2; J gene: TRBJ2-1; V gene: TRBV7-3; CDR3 DNA: TGTGCCAGCAGCTCTAGCGGGGAACTCTACAATGAGCAGTTCTTC; CDR3 protein: CASSSSGELYNEQFF
clone size: NA; D gene: TRBD1; J gene: TRBJ1-1; V gene: TRBV5-1; CDR3 DNA: TGCGCCAGCAGCCCGCCAGGGGGCTTCGAAGCTTTCTTT; CDR3 protein: CASSPPGGFEAFF
clone size: NA; D gene: NA; J gene: TRBJ2-3; V gene: TRBV6-5; CDR3 DNA: TGTGCCAGCAGGCAGGAGATGGGCACAGATACGCAGTATTTT; CDR3 protein: CASRQEMGTDTQYF
clone size: NA; D gene: NA; J gene: TRBJ2-1; V gene: TRBV7-9; CDR3 DNA: TGTGCCAGCAGCTTAGCGAACGGTGGCTACAATGAGCAGTTCTTC; CDR3 protein: CASSLANGGYNEQFF
clone size: NA; D gene: NA; J gene: TRBJ2-2; V gene: TRBV29-1; CDR3 DNA: TGCAGCGCCACAGGGGGGGACAGAAACACCGGGGAGCTGTTTTTT; CDR3 protein: CSATGGDRNTGELFF
clone size: NA; D gene: NA; J gene: TRBJ2-2; V gene: TRBV11-2; CDR3 DNA: TGTGCCGGGGGGGCCTTCGGGGAGCTGTTTTTT; CDR3 protein: CAGGAFGELFF
clone size: NA; D gene: NA; J gene: TRBJ2-3; V gene: TRBV5-6; CDR3 DNA: TGTGCCAGCAGCTTGTATTCGGATACGCAGTATTTT; CDR3 protein: CASSLYSDTQYF
clone size: NA; D gene: NA; J gene: TRBJ1-2; V gene: TRBV5-4; CDR3 DNA: TGTGCCAGCAGCTTGGAACCGCAGGGCGGCTACACCTTC; CDR3 protein: CASSLEPQGGYTF
clone size: NA; D gene: TRBD2; J gene: TRBJ2-3; V gene: TRBV19; CDR3 DNA: TGTGCCAGTAGTATAAAGGGAGGGACAGATACGCAGTATTTT; CDR3 protein: CASSIKGGTDTQYF
clone size: NA; D gene: TRBD2; J gene: TRBJ2-1; V gene: TRBV7-2; CDR3 DNA: TGTGCCAGCACCGTTCGGGGGGGTGCCTACAATGAGCAGTTCTTC; CDR3 protein: CASTVRGGAYNEQFF
clone size: once; D gene: NA; J gene: TRBJ2-3; V gene: TRBV7-2; CDR3 DNA: TGTGCCAGCAGCTTAGTGTCAGATACGCAGTATTTT; CDR3 protein: CASSLVSDTQYF
clone size: NA; D gene: NA; J gene: TRBJ2-5; V gene: TRBV2; CDR3 DNA: TGTGCCAGCAGTGAATCTCCCCAGACCCAGTACTTC; CDR3 protein: CASSESPQTQYF
clone size: NA; D gene: NA; J gene: TRBJ2-3; V gene: TRBV4-1; CDR3 DNA: TGCGCCAGCAGCCCTCAGGGTCAAGAATTCACAGATACGCAGTATTTT; CDR3 protein: CASSPQGQEFTDTQYF
clone size: NA; D gene: TRBD1; J gene: TRBJ1-1; V gene: TRBV19; CDR3 DNA: TGTGCCAGTAGACCAACAGGGGGCGGGAACACTGAAGCTTTCTTT; CDR3 protein: CASRPTGGGNTEAFF
clone size: NA; D gene: NA; J gene: TRBJ2-2; V gene: TRBV6-5; CDR3 DNA: TGTGCCAGCGGCGACCGACCGGAAGGGTGGGGGGAGCTGTTTTTT; CDR3 protein: CASGDRPEGWGELFF
clone size: NA; D gene: NA; J gene: TRBJ2-5; V gene: TRBV11-2; CDR3 DNA: TGTGCCAGCAGCCTATCGAGGTGGGGACGGGGAAACCAAGAGACCCAGTACTTC; CDR3 protein: CASSLSRWGRGNQETQYF
clone size: NA; D gene: TRBD1; J gene: TRBJ2-5; V gene: TRBV11-2; CDR3 DNA: TGTGCCAGCAGCTTGCTAGGGGGACAGGAAGAGACCCAGTACTTC; CDR3 protein: CASSLLGGQEETQYF
clone size: NA; D gene: NA; J gene: TRBJ2-5; V gene: TRBV7-9; CDR3 DNA: TGTGCCAGCAGCCCCAGAGGTCTTTGGCAAGAGACCCAGTACTTC; CDR3 protein: CASSPRGLWQETQYF
clone size: NA; D gene: TRBD1; J gene: TRBJ2-3; V gene: TRBV5-1; CDR3 DNA: TGCGCCAGCAGCTTGGCGGGACAGCCGCTTACAGATACGCAGTATTTT; CDR3 protein: CASSLAGQPLTDTQYF
clone size: NA; D gene: TRBD2; J gene: TRBJ2-1; V gene: TRBV28; CDR3 DNA: TGTGCCAGCAGTTTGTTGACTAGCGGGAGCCCGAAGTTCTTC; CDR3 protein: CASSLLTSGSPKFF
clone size: NA; D gene: TRBD1; J gene: TRBJ2-7; V gene: TRBV4-3; CDR3 DNA: TGCGCCAGCAGCCAAGCTGGGACAGGTAGCTCCTACGAGCAGTACTTC; CDR3 protein: CASSQAGTGSSYEQYF
clone size: NA; D gene: NA; J gene: TRBJ1-3; V gene: TRBV9; CDR3 DNA: TGTGCCAGCAGCGCCGCCCCCGGAAACACCATATATTTT; CDR3 protein: CASSAAPGNTIYF
clone size: NA; D gene: NA; J gene: TRBJ2-5; V gene: TRBV5-6; CDR3 DNA: TGTGCCAGCAGCTTGGTGGGGGAGACCCAGTACTTC; CDR3 protein: CASSLVGETQYF
clone size: few; D gene: TRBD1; J gene: TRBJ1-2; V gene: TRBV9; CDR3 DNA: TGTGCCAGCAGCGAGGGACAGGGGGCGGGGTATGGCTACACCTTC; CDR3 protein: CASSEGQGAGYGYTF
clone size: NA; D gene: NA; J gene: TRBJ2-2; V gene: TRBV27; CDR3 DNA: TGTGCCAGCCTTGGGGATGGCACCGGGGAGCTGTTTTTT; CDR3 protein: CASLGDGTGELFF
clone size: NA; D gene: TRBD2; J gene: TRBJ2-3; V gene: TRBV2; CDR3 DNA: TGTGCCAGCTCGCTAGCGGCTCCCACAGATACGCAGTATTTT; CDR3 protein: CASSLAAPTDTQYF
clone size: NA; D gene: NA; J gene: TRBJ1-1; V gene: TRBV5-6; CDR3 DNA: TGTGCCAGCAGCTTGAAGACAGGATTGAACACTGAAGCTTTCTTT; CDR3 protein: CASSLKTGLNTEAFF
clone size: NA; D gene: TRBD2; J gene: TRBJ2-5; V gene: TRBV7-9; CDR3 DNA: TGTGCCAGCTCTACTAGCGAGATAGAGACCCAGTACTTC; CDR3 protein: CASSTSEIETQYF
clone size: NA; D gene: NA; J gene: TRBJ1-1; V gene: TRBV5-4; CDR3 DNA: TGTGCCAGCAGCTTGGCTGGCGGAAGCACTGAAGCTTTCTTT; CDR3 protein: CASSLAGGSTEAFF
clone size: NA; D gene: NA; J gene: TRBJ2-7; V gene: TRBV5-1; CDR3 DNA: TGCGCCAGCAGCGACGAATCTCTCTCAGGGATAGAGACCTACGAGCAGTACTTC; CDR3 protein: CASSDESLSGIETYEQYF
clone size: NA; D gene: NA; J gene: TRBJ2-3; V gene: TRBV7-8; CDR3 DNA: TGTGCCAGCAGGGACGCCGGGAATACGCAGTATTTT; CDR3 protein: CASRDAGNTQYF
clone size: NA; D gene: TRBD1; J gene: TRBJ1-1; V gene: TRBV10-3; CDR3 DNA: TGTGCCATCAGTGGGACAGGAGATGAAGCTTTCTTT; CDR3 protein: CAISGTGDEAFF
clone size: NA; D gene: TRBD2; J gene: TRBJ2-1; V gene: TRBV18; CDR3 DNA: TGTGCCAGCTCTCGTCGCGGGAGTAATTTGGACAATGAGCAGTTCTTC; CDR3 protein: CASSRRGSNLDNEQFF
clone size: NA; D gene: NA; J gene: TRBJ1-1; V gene: TRBV28; CDR3 DNA: TGTGCCAGCCGCTCCGGGGGCCCTTACACTGAAGCTTTCTTT; CDR3 protein: CASRSGGPYTEAFF
clone size: NA; D gene: TRBD2; J gene: TRBJ2-1; V gene: TRBV27; CDR3 DNA: TGTGCCAGCAGTTTATCCAGCGGGAGTGGCTACAATGAGCAGTTCTTC; CDR3 protein: CASSLSSGSGYNEQFF
clone size: NA; D gene: NA; J gene: TRBJ2-3; V gene: TRBV29-1; CDR3 DNA: TGCAGCGTTTTACGAGAGAACACAGATACGCAGTATTTT; CDR3 protein: CSVLRENTDTQYF
clone size: NA; D gene: NA; J gene: TRBJ1-2; V gene: TRBV9; CDR3 DNA: TGTGCCAGCAGCGTAGCGGTCGGAAACTATGGCTACACCTTC; CDR3 protein: CASSVAVGNYGYTF
clone size: NA; D gene: NA; J gene: TRBJ2-2; V gene: TRBV29-1; CDR3 DNA: TGCAGCGTTGATGTGGCTAGCACCGGGGAGCTGTTTTTT; CDR3 protein: CSVDVASTGELFF